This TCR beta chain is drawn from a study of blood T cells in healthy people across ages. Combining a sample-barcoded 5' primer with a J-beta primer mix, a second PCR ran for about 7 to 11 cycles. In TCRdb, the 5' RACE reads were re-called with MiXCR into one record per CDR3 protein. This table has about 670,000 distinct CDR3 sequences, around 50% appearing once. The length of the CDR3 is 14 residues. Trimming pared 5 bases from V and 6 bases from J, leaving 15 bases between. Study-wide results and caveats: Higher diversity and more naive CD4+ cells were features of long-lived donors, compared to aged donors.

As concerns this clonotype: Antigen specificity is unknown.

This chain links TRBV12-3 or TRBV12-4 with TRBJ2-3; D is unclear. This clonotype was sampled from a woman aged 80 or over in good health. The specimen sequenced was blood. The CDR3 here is CASSVVSGGDTQYF. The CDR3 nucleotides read TGTGCCAGCAGTGTAGTCTCTGGTGGGGATACGCAGTATTTT.